This entry lists 14 T cell receptor beta chains sequenced from one sample in a study of breast tumors, draining lymph nodes, adjacent tissues. Breast cancer patients provided tissue from their axillary draining lymph nodes. MiXCR, applied by TCRdb to the multiplex PCR reads, yields one record per CDR3 protein. The sample comprises around 290,000 distinct CDR3 sequences, 30% of which are singletons, and around 1.1% rests with the top ten. The sequenced sample was axillary lymph node tissue. All receptors come from a female donor with breast cancer. Some clones in this sample may be carry-over from other donors' samples.

In this sample, this clonotype turned up many times. V gene TRBV12-3 or TRBV12-4 combines with J gene TRBJ1-6; no clear D gene. This CDR3 has 14 residues. The ends were cut back, 3 bases at V and 6 bases at J, with 9 bases in the middle. The CDR3 region has the DNA TGTGCCAGCAGTTTGGAAGGGCGTAATTCACCCCTCCACTTT. This codes for CASSLEGRNSPLHF.

The chain has TRBV24-1 and TRBJ2-1; D is uncertain. Trimming took 9 bases from V and 7 from J, leaving 15 bases between them. This CDR3 spans 13 amino acids. Germline CDR1 KGHDR, CDR2 SFDVKD. The CDR3 nucleotides are TGTGCCACCCGCGTTAGAGGCCGGAATGAGCAGTTCTTC. It yields the protein CATRVRGRNEQFF.

This clonotype was recorded at least ten times. The genes are TRBV4-1 and TRBJ2-6; 12 nucleotides line up with TRBD1. This CDR3 contains 16 residues. V gave up 4 bases and J gave up 4 bases; unmatched junction bases: 2. CDR1 and CDR2 (germline): MGHRA, YSYEKL. CDR3 nucleotides: TGCGCCAGCAGCCCGGGACAGGGGGCAGGGGCCAACGTCCTGACTTTC. Its translation is CASSPGQGAGANVLTF.

Remarks on this clonotype: Possible read error: a much larger clone is one base away. The V call is TRBV28, the J call TRBJ2-1; D not certain. The CDR3 has 13 amino acids. Germline CDR1 is MDHEN and CDR2 is SYDVKM. In DNA form, the CDR3 reads TGTGCCAGCAGTTGGTACTCCTACAATGAGCAGCTCTTC. Translated: CASSWYSYNEQLF.

Ten or more counts support this clonotype. The V and J genes are TRBV5-8 and TRBJ2-2, with D possibly being TRBD2 (5 bases). The CDR3 runs 14 residues. Trimming pared 3 bases from V and 5 bases from J, leaving 11 bases between. Germline V lookup: CDR1 SGHTS, CDR2 YDEGEE. The CDR3 region is CASSSPGSTGELFF. The CDR3 DNA is TGTGCCAGCAGCTCGCCGGGGTCGACCGGGGAGCTGTTTTTT. Looking up the rest from reference TRBV5-8 and TRBJ2-2 gives the full variable domain: EAGVTQSPTHLIKTRGQQATLRCSPISGHTSVYWYQQALGLGLQFLLWYDEGEERNRGNFPPRFSGRQFPNYSSELNVNALELEDSALYLCASSSPGSTGELFFGEGSRLTVL.

About this clonotype itself: Given a much more abundant clone one base away, this may be a read error. The gene calls are TRBV9 and TRBJ2-1; TRBD2 matches 8 bases. The CDR3 totals 14 residues. CDR1 and CDR2 (germline): SGDLS, YYNGEE. The DNA for the CDR3 is TGTGCCAGCAGCACCGAGCGGGAGTGGAAGGAGCAGTCCTTC. It translates to CASSTEREWKEQSF.

At least ten counts were recorded for this clonotype. J is TRBJ2-3 and V is TRBV24-1; 8 bases fit TRBD1. In germline, CDR1 is KGHDR, CDR2 SFDVKD. Trimming at V came to 0 bases and at J to 6 bases, leaving 4 bases not matched to a gene. The CDR3 sequence is 15 residues long. The CDR3 nucleotides are TGTGCCACCAGTGATTTGGACAGGGGTTACGATACGCAGTATTTT. Translated, it gives CATSDLDRGYDTQYF.

This chain links TRBV30 with TRBJ2-4; TRBD1 aligns across 7 bases. This CDR3 is built from 16 residues. With 2 bases clipped from V and 3 bases from J, the junction kept 10 bases outside the gene matches. Germline V CDR1 and CDR2: GTSNPN, SVGIG (reference sequence). Written as DNA, the CDR3 is TGTGCCTGGAGTCCCCCATTGGCAGGGGGCAAAAACATTCAGTACTTC. It is translated as CAWSPPLAGGKNIQYF.

The J gene is TRBJ1-1, the V gene TRBV2, with D possibly being TRBD1 (6 bases). Trimming shortened V by 4 bases and J by 4 bases, and 10 bases separated the two germline ends. The CDR3 runs 13 residues. Germline V gene sequence: CDR1 SNHLY, CDR2 FYNNEI. The DNA for the CDR3 is TGTGCCAGCAGTGTCCGAGGGGGCACTGAAGCTTTCTTT. Translated, it gives CASSVRGGTEAFF. Drawing the rest from reference TRBV2 and TRBJ1-1, the complete variable domain is EPEVTQTPSHQVTQMGQEVILRCVPISNHLYFYWYRQILGQKVEFLVSFYNNEISEKSEIFDDQFSVERPDGSNFTLKIRSTKLEDSAMYFCASSVRGGTEAFFGQGTRLTVV.

This clonotype was seen repeatedly, ten times or more. This CDR3 reads CASTWGPGYEQYF. The CDR3 DNA sequence: TGTGCCAGCACCTGGGGGCCTGGCTACGAGCAGTACTTC. The J gene is TRBJ2-7, the V gene TRBV12-3 or TRBV12-4, with D possibly TRBD1 on 6 matching bases. V shed 7 bases and J shed 3 bases, with 13 bases lying between them. The CDR3 is 13 amino acids.

The V call is TRBV5-8, the J call TRBJ1-1; D ambiguous. Germline CDR1 reads SGHTS; CDR2 reads YDEGEE. The V end lost 4 bases, the J end lost 5 bases, and 12 bases lay between the germline ends. The CDR3 runs to 13 residues. CDR3: CASSGGWGTEAFF. DNA for the CDR3: TGTGCCAGCAGCGGCGGATGGGGTACTGAAGCTTTCTTT.

This clonotype has ten or more counts. The chain has TRBV11-2 and TRBJ2-7; 12 positions agree with TRBD2. The CDR3 has 15 amino acids. With 4 bases clipped from V and 5 bases from J, the junction kept 6 bases outside the gene matches. Germline V gene sequence: CDR1 SGHAT, CDR2 FQNNGV. CDR3 residues: CASSYGLAGGNEQYF. The CDR3 nucleotides are TGTGCCAGCAGCTACGGCCTAGCGGGAGGGAACGAGCAGTACTTC.

This clonotype was counted many times. V is TRBV30 and J is TRBJ1-5; no definite D call. This CDR3 spans 13 amino acids. Trimming shortened V by 1 base and J by 0 bases, and 4 bases separated the two germline ends. From germline, CDR1 is GTSNPN and CDR2 SVGIG (reference sequence). CDR3 sequence reads: CAWSGDSNQPQHF. As DNA, the CDR3 is TGTGCCTGGAGTGGGGATAGCAATCAGCCCCAGCATTTT.

This clonotype was observed many times. The chain combines TRBV20-1 with TRBJ2-1, with 9 bases identical to TRBD2. Unmatched junction bases numbered 5, after V lost 2 bases and J lost 0 bases. The CDR3 runs 16 residues. The germline gives CDR1 DFQATT, CDR2 SNEGSKA (reference sequence). CDR3 residues: CSARTTSGNSYNEQFF. CDR3 bases: TGCAGTGCTAGAACGACTAGCGGAAACTCCTACAATGAGCAGTTCTTC.